These 18 T cell receptor beta chains were all obtained from the same sample, sequenced in a study of T cell responses to AZD1222 COVID-19 vaccine. Profiling relied on immunoSEQ multiplex PCR, and the TCRdb table lists in-frame clones only, not all of them. The table has under 150,000 clones, roughly 92% seen once. This sample comprised peripheral blood, obtained 28 days after the second AZD1222 dose. The receptors here all came from an adult who received the AZD1222 COVID-19 vaccine.

This chain connects TRBV6-1 to TRBJ1-5; no clear D gene. This CDR3 is 13 amino acids long. The ends were cut back, 3 bases at V and 4 bases at J, with 7 bases in the middle. CDR1 MNHNS and CDR2 SASEGT come from the germline V gene. CDR3 loop: CASSDMGNQPQHF. In nucleotides, the CDR3 is TGTGCCAGCAGTGACATGGGGAATCAGCCCCAGCATTTT.

The chain joins TRBV27 to TRBJ2-3, with D perhaps TRBD1 or TRBD2 (5 bases each). The CDR3 runs 16 residues. The germline V and J ends were trimmed by 0 bases and 2 bases, with 12 bases remaining between them. Germline V gives CDR1 MNHEY, CDR2 SMNVEV (reference sequence). The CDR3 DNA sequence: TGTGCCAGCAGTTTATCGGGGACGCGCACCACAGATACGCAGTATTTT. Its translation: CASSLSGTRTTDTQYF.

J is TRBJ1-5 and V is TRBV21-1; TRBD1, the D gene given by the table, was not confirmed from the DNA. TRBV21-1 is described as a pseudogene. The CDR3 consists of 19 residues. This chain's CDR3 is CASTPLAHRGPTSNQPQHF. In nucleotides, the CDR3 is TGTGCCAGCACCCCTCTAGCCCACAGGGGCCCAACTAGCAATCAGCCCCAGCATTTT.

This clone was seen once. The chain links TRBV3-1 (or the pseudogene TRBV3-2) to TRBJ2-7; D ambiguous. The V and J ends lost 3 bases and 3 bases respectively, with 6 bases between them. The germline V gene has CDR1 LGHDT and CDR2 YNNKEL (reference sequence). The CDR3 runs to 12 residues. CDR3 sequence reads: CASSHRLYEQYF. CDR3 coding DNA: TGTGCCAGCAGCCACCGACTCTACGAGCAGTACTTC.

The chain joins TRBV11-3 to TRBJ1-2, with D maybe TRBD1 (6 bases). CDR1 is SGHNT, CDR2 YENEEA, per germline. Trimming took 5 bases from V and 8 from J, leaving 15 bases between them. The CDR3 extends over 13 amino acids. The CDR3 bases are TGTGCCAGCAGCCCCACAGGGCGGGGGGGCTACACCTTC. Translation gives CASSPTGRGGYTF.

V is TRBV6-5 and J is TRBJ2-7; D may correspond to TRBD1 or TRBD2 (5 bases each). Germline CDR1 is MNHEY and CDR2 is SVGAGI. The CDR3 contains 15 residues. Deletions cut 6 bases from V and 0 bases from J, with 15 bases between. The CDR3 loop reads CASSPGEGTSYEQYF. DNA of the CDR3: TGTGCCAGCAGCCCCGGGGAAGGGACCTCCTACGAGCAGTACTTC.

The chain uses TRBV12-3 or TRBV12-4 and TRBJ2-1, with TRBD2 matching over 7 bases. The V and J ends lost 2 bases and 10 bases, in that order; junction bases with no gene match: 5. The CDR3 has 13 residues. The CDR3, as DNA: TGTGCCAGCAGTTTACGGGGAGGGGAGGAGCAGTTCTTC. This codes for CASSLRGGEEQFF.

The chain is built from TRBV4-3 and TRBJ1-2; possible D gene TRBD1, 6 bases. With 3 bases removed from V and 1 base from J, the gap between germline ends came to 9 bases. The CDR3 is made up of 14 amino acids. Germline CDR1 LGHNA, CDR2 YSLEER. CDR3 DNA: TGCGCCAGCAGCCAGATAGGGGGTAACTATGGCTACACCTTC. Translating it yields CASSQIGGNYGYTF.

This rearrangement joins TRBV7-8 to TRBJ2-5; tentatively, D is TRBD2 (5 bases). Trimming stripped 4 bases from V and 0 bases from J, with 6 bases between. Looked up from germline, CDR1 is SGHVS and CDR2 is FQNEAQ. This CDR3 contains 13 residues. The CDR3 DNA is TGTGCCAGCAGCTACGGGAACCAAGAGACCCAGTACTTC. This translates into CASSYGNQETQYF. The full variable domain, in which reference TRBV7-8 and TRBJ2-5 provide the parts outside the CDR3, is GAGVSQSPRYKVAKRGQDVALRCDPISGHVSLFWYQQALGQGPEFLTYFQNEAQLDKSGLPSDRFFAERPEGSVSTLKIQRTQQEDSAVYLCASSYGNQETQYFGPGTRLLVL.

This chain links TRBV7-2 with TRBJ1-5; D gene uncertain. Looked up from germline, CDR1 is SGHTA and CDR2 is FQGNSA. CDR3 length equals 12 residues. V was pared by 1 base and J by 7 bases, with 5 bases between. The CDR3 region has the DNA TGTGCCAGCAGCTTAGGGTGGCAGCCCCAGCATTTT. Protein: CASSLGWQPQHF.

V is TRBV7-8 and J is TRBJ1-1; D remains ambiguous. Germline V gives CDR1 SGHVS, CDR2 FQNEAQ. The V gene lost 4 bases and the J gene lost 3 bases, with 9 bases spanning the gap. There are 13 residues in the CDR3. CDR3 in amino acids: CASSSRRDTEAFF. CDR3 bases: TGTGCCAGCAGCTCTCGACGCGACACTGAAGCTTTCTTT.

J is TRBJ1-2 and V is TRBV7-9; D is uncertain. Trimming stripped 1 base from V and 4 bases from J, with 13 bases between. The CDR3 covers 15 residues. The germline CDR1 and CDR2 sequences are SEHNR and FQNEAQ (reference sequence). The CDR3 is CASSLVSLPLYGYTF. CDR3 nucleotide sequence: TGTGCCAGCAGCTTAGTTAGCCTGCCACTCTATGGCTACACCTTC.

The chain uses TRBV7-3 and TRBJ2-5; D is undetermined. The V gene lost 3 bases and the J gene lost 5 bases, with 10 bases spanning the gap. The germline V gene encodes CDR1 SGHTA and CDR2 FQGTGA. The CDR3 covers 13 residues. CDR3 bases: TGTGCCAGCAGCTTGTTGGTTTGGGAGACCCAGTACTTC. As protein: CASSLLVWETQYF.

The genes are TRBV25-1 and TRBJ1-4; 8 bases map to TRBD1. CDR1 and CDR2 from the germline V gene are MGHDK and SYGVNS. J gave up 0 bases and V 1 base, and 7 bases lay outside the gene matches. The CDR3 is 18 residues long. CDR3 region: CASSESPPGQATNEKLFF. DNA of the CDR3: TGTGCCAGCAGTGAATCCCCCCCGGGACAGGCAACTAATGAAAAACTGTTTTTT.

The count of this clone is one. This chain uses TRBV5-5 with TRBJ1-2; TRBD1 is a possible D gene (5 bases). V shed 0 bases and J shed 4 bases, with 13 bases lying between them. This CDR3 has 15 amino acids. From germline, CDR1 is SGHKS and CDR2 YYEKEE (reference sequence). The CDR3 DNA sequence: TGTGCCAGCAGCTTGGTGGGACGGGGGGGCTATGGCTACACCTTC. Its translation is CASSLVGRGGYGYTF.

This chain connects TRBV11-3 to TRBJ2-1; D is unclear. Germline assignment: CDR1 SGHNT and CDR2 YENEEA. V lost 3 bases and J 3 bases, leaving 9 bases between the germline ends. This CDR3 is built from 14 residues. The CDR3 loop is CASSFRTVYNEQFF. CDR3 in DNA: TGTGCCAGCAGCTTCAGAACAGTCTACAATGAGCAGTTCTTC. The entire variable domain, with the rest obtained from reference TRBV11-3 and TRBJ2-1, is as follows: EAGVVQSPRYKIIEKKQPVAFWCNPISGHNTLYWYLQNLGQGPELLIRYENEEAVDDSQLPKDRFSAERLKGVDSTLKIQPAELGDSAVYLCASSFRTVYNEQFFGPGTRLTVL.

CDR3 sequence: CASSFAQRGTYEQYF. For the CDR3, the DNA is TGTGCCAGCAGTTTCGCTCAGCGGGGGACCTACGAGCAGTACTTC. V gene TRBV27 combines with J gene TRBJ2-7; 8 nucleotides match TRBD2. The length of the CDR3 is 15 residues. The germline V gene has CDR1 MNHEY and CDR2 SMNVEV (reference sequence). The V and J ends lost 3 bases and 2 bases, in that order; junction bases with no gene match: 6.

The V and J genes are TRBV11-2 and TRBJ2-2, with no clear D. CDR1 and CDR2 from the germline V gene are SGHAT and FQNNGV. V lost 6 bases and J 4 bases, leaving 9 bases between the germline ends. The CDR3 loop spans 13 amino acids. CDR3: CASRGVGTGELFF. The CDR3 DNA is TGTGCCAGCAGAGGTGTGGGCACCGGGGAGCTGTTTTTT.